The text below deals with one T cell receptor beta chain. Transcripts of RNA were the source for amplifying TCR beta CDR3 regions. Amplification began with first-round RT-PCR using HTBI primers, then second-round multiplex PCR was performed. Each CDR3 protein is one row after TCRdb ran MiXCR on the multiplex PCR reads. The sample has a few hundred thousand distinct CDR3 sequences, 15% to 20% seen once. The sample originates from a study of Graves' ophthalmopathy and Graves' hyperthyroidism. The CDR3 length is 17 residues. V lost 3 bases and J lost 0, with 15 bases in between. Material: peripheral blood. The receptor was derived from an adult woman with stable Graves' hyperthyroidism. The chain carries TRBV12-3 or TRBV12-4 and TRBJ1-3; D might be TRBD1 (5 bases). The CDR3 here is CASSFLVGGLSGNTIYF. The DNA of the CDR3 is TGTGCCAGCAGTTTTCTAGTCGGGGGACTCTCTGGAAACACCATATATTTT.